A selection of T cell receptor beta chains follows, all from one sample in a study of radiation and T cells in renal cell carcinoma. TCRdb's table, derived via immunoSEQ multiplex PCR, lists solely in-frame clones and lacks some. The sample lists about 49,000 clones, 80% occurring once. The sample was blood, taken from a patient whose treatment included radiotherapy and nephrectomy. The receptors derive from an older woman with renal cell carcinoma. Both conserved end residues are part of each CDR3. A D gene is named only where the DNA matches it firmly. Clone sizes are given selectively: once, few, many, or a class where the clone is expanded.

. | . | 12 | TRBJ2-1 | TRBV6-6 | TGTGCCAGCCATCTCTGGGACGGTGAGCAGTTCTTC | CASHLWDGEQFF
. | . | 17 | TRBJ1-6 | TRBV5-1 | TGCGCCAGCAGCTTGAGGTTTGAGGGAGGGGTTAGTTCACCCCTCCACTTT | CASSLRFEGGVSSPLHF
. | . | 13 | TRBJ2-1 | TRBV7-6 | TGTGCCAGCAGCCCGGACCTCCGCACTGAGCAGTTCTTC | CASSPDLRTEQFF
. | . | 12 | TRBJ1-1 | TRBV30 | TGTGCCTGGAGTGGATCCAGGAGCCCGGATTTCTTT | CAWSGSRSPDFF
. | . | 15 | TRBJ1-2 | TRBV2 | TGTGCCAGCAGCCCTAGGTCTCGGGGGCAGAATGGCTACACCTTC | CASSPRSRGQNGYTF
. | once | 15 | TRBJ1-6 | TRBV6-1 | TGTGCCAGCAGTGAAAGGGTGGGTAAGGATTCACCCCTCCACTTT | CASSERVGKDSPLHF
. | . | 13 | TRBJ2-7 | TRBV11-2 | TGTGCCAGCAGCCAGGGTATACCCCGCGAGCAGTACTTC | CASSQGIPREQYF
. | . | 15 | TRBJ1-5 | TRBV10-2 | TGCGCCAGCAGTGAGCTCGTGGGAAGCAATCAGCCCCAGCATTTT | CASSELVGSNQPQHF
TRBD2 | . | 16 | TRBJ2-3 | TRBV5-4 | TGTGCCAGCAGCTTGGCCGGACTAGCGGTTACAGATACGCAGTATTTT | CASSLAGLAVTDTQYF
TRBD1 | . | 14 | TRBJ1-2 | TRBV5-1 | TGCGCCAGCAGCTCAAGGGGGCCCAACTATGGCTACACCTTC | CASSSRGPNYGYTF
. | . | 10 | TRBJ2-7 | TRBV12-5 | TGTGCTAGTGCTTCTGACGAGCAGTACTTC | CASASDEQYF
. | . | 13 | TRBJ1-5 | TRBV18 | TGTGCCAGCTCACCCCAAGGAAACCAGCCCCAGCATTTT | CASSPQGNQPQHF
TRBD1 | once | 15 | TRBJ1-1 | TRBV5-1 | TGCGCCAGCAGCTACGACAGGGGAGCGAGCACTGAAGCTTTCTTT | CASSYDRGASTEAFF
TRBD2 | . | 18 | TRBJ2-3 | TRBV5-1 | TGCGCCAGCAGCCCAGGGACGGGACTAGCGGGGTACGGAGATACGCAGTATTTT | CASSPGTGLAGYGDTQYF
. | . | 12 | TRBJ1-3 | TRBV7-6 | TGTGCCAGCAGCTTAGAAGGAAACACCATATATTTT | CASSLEGNTIYF
TRBD1 | . | 14 | TRBJ1-5 | TRBV4-1 | TGCGCCAGCAGCCGGACAGGAGGTAATCAGCCCCAGCATTTT | CASSRTGGNQPQHF
. | . | 15 | TRBJ2-7 | TRBV5-6 | TGTGCCAGCAGCCGACCGGGACACGGGGGCTACGAGCAGTACTTC | CASSRPGHGGYEQYF
TRBD1 | once | 15 | TRBJ2-6 | TRBV6-5 | TGTGCCAGCAGTAGGACAGGGACTGGGGCCAACGTCCTGACTTTC | CASSRTGTGANVLTF
. | . | 12 | TRBJ2-5 | TRBV5-5 | TGTGCCAGCAGCTTGCGTGAGGAGACCCAGTACTTC | CASSLREETQYF
. | . | 17 | TRBJ2-1 | TRBV5-4 | TGTGCCAGCAGCCAAGGGACTCCAAAGGCCGTATACAATGAGCAGTTCTTC | CASSQGTPKAVYNEQFF
TRBD2 | . | 15 | TRBJ2-3 | TRBV5-6 | TGTGCCAGCAGCTTGGGCGGGAGGCCGACAGATACGCAGTATTTT | CASSLGGRPTDTQYF
TRBD2 | . | 14 | TRBJ2-3 | TRBV7-3 | TGTGCCAGCAGCTTACTTGCGGGAGATGGTCCGCAGTATTTT | CASSLLAGDGPQYF
TRBD1 | . | 15 | TRBJ2-2 | TRBV6-5 | TGTGCCAGCAGTTACGGGACAGGTCCGTCACGGGAGCTGTTTTTT | CASSYGTGPSRELFF
TRBD1 | . | 15 | TRBJ2-2 | TRBV7-3 | TGTGCCAGCAGCATCGGACAGGGGGGCACCGGGGAGCTGTTTTTT | CASSIGQGGTGELFF
. | . | 16 | TRBJ2-1 | TRBV11-2 | TGTGCCAGCAGCACACCAACTCCGGATTCCTACAATGAGCAGTTCTTC | CASSTPTPDSYNEQFF
. | few | 13 | TRBJ1-2 | TRBV10-1 | TGCGCCAGCAGTGAAGGGACGGACTATGGCTACACCTTC | CASSEGTDYGYTF
. | . | 16 | TRBJ2-6 | TRBV27 | TGTGCCAGCAGTTTTCCCCCGGGGCCTGGGGCCAACGTCCTGACTTTC | CASSFPPGPGANVLTF
TRBD1 | . | 13 | TRBJ1-2 | TRBV7-3 | TGTGCCAGCAGCTCAGGGGGGGACTATGGCTACACCTTC | CASSSGGDYGYTF
. | . | 14 | TRBJ1-1 | TRBV5-4 | TGTGCCAGCAGCTTGACAGGGTGGAACACTGAAGCTTTCTTT | CASSLTGWNTEAFF
TRBD2 | . | 17 | TRBJ2-5 | TRBV5-4 | TGTGCCAGCAGCTCGAGCTCGATCGGACTAGCCCGGGAGACCCAGTACTTC | CASSSSSIGLARETQYF
. | once | 14 | TRBJ2-3 | TRBV5-1 | TGCGCCAGCAGCCTGGGAAAATCCACAGATACGCAGTATTTT | CASSLGKSTDTQYF
. | once | 15 | TRBJ2-1 | TRBV4-1 | TGCGCCAGCAGCCAAGGAAGATGGGGGGACAATGAGCAGTTCTTC | CASSQGRWGDNEQFF